The 13 T cell receptor beta chains given below trace back to one sample, sequenced in a study of blood T cells in healthy people across ages. A second PCR, run for about 7 to 11 cycles, used a sample-barcoded 5' primer plus a J-beta primer mix. MiXCR was run by TCRdb on the 5' RACE reads, yielding one entry per CDR3 protein. The sample has about 780,000 distinct CDR3 sequences, around two thirds seen once; the top ten hold roughly a quarter. Sequences were obtained from blood. These receptors all come from a man aged 25-40 years in good health.

The chain links TRBV6-5 to TRBJ2-1; D gene uncertain. The CDR3 sequence is 16 residues long. The germline V and J ends were trimmed by 4 bases and 0 bases, with 13 bases remaining between them. Germline CDR1 is MNHEY and CDR2 is SVGAGI. CDR3: CASSSRSLSSYNEQFF. CDR3 coding DNA: TGTGCCAGCAGTTCTAGGTCCCTGAGCTCCTACAATGAGCAGTTCTTC.

The rearrangement links TRBV9 to TRBJ2-3, with 8 bases fitting TRBD2. Germline V gene lookup returns CDR1 SGDLS and CDR2 YYNGEE. The CDR3 sequence is 16 residues long. V gave up 0 bases and J gave up 4 bases; unmatched junction bases: 7. The CDR3 reads CASSVGVSGASDTQYF. The CDR3 nucleotides read TGTGCCAGCAGCGTAGGTGTTAGCGGGGCCTCAGATACGCAGTATTTT.

Points on this clonotype: The germline gene is not matched at one end of the junction; a read error may be the cause. This chain's CDR3 is CASSLAGSHSPFHF. CDR3 sequence (DNA): TGTGCCAGCAGCTTAGCAGGGAGTCATTCACCCTTCCACTTT. This chain joins TRBV7-2 and TRBJ1-6; D is uncertain. Germline-derived CDR1 and CDR2 are SGHTA and FQGNSA. This CDR3 spans 14 amino acids.

The rearrangement joins TRBV20-1 to TRBJ2-4; D unclear. The CDR3 extends over 15 amino acids. Trimming cost V 0 bases and J 0 bases, with 9 bases left between them. CDR1 is DFQATT, CDR2 SNEGSKA, per germline (reference sequence). Here the CDR3 DNA reads TGCAGTGCTAGAGATGCCCTCCCAGCCAAAAACATTCAGTACTTC. It is translated as CSARDALPAKNIQYF.

The rearrangement joins TRBV2 to TRBJ2-5; TRBD2 matches 9 bases. Germline CDR1 SNHLY, CDR2 FYNNEI. The V gene end was trimmed by 3 bases and the J gene end by 1 base; junction bases not matched to a gene: 6. The CDR3 runs 16 residues. The CDR3 DNA is TGTGCCAGCAGTGACGAAGCGGGGGGCCCCCAAGAGACCCAGTACTTC. Its translation: CASSDEAGGPQETQYF.

Comments on this clonotype: A read error may produce the germline difference seen at one junction end. The chain carries TRBV9 and TRBJ2-1; D uncertain. Looked up from germline, CDR1 is SGDLS and CDR2 is YYNGEE. The CDR3 consists of 15 residues. CDR3 DNA: TGTGCCAGCAGCGTAGTCTCGGCCTCCTACAATGGGCAGTTCTTC. It encodes CASSVVSASYNGQFF.

To note about this clonotype: One junction end disagrees with the germline gene, perhaps due to a read error. The chain joins TRBV5-1 to TRBJ2-5; TRBD2 aligns across 7 bases. Germline V CDR1 and CDR2: SGHRS, YFSETQ. This CDR3 has 13 residues. The CDR3 sequence: CTSSFGEGETQYF. DNA for the CDR3: TGCACCAGCAGCTTCGGGGAGGGAGAGACCCAGTACTTC.

This clonotype was seen many times. The J gene is TRBJ2-5, the V gene TRBV5-1; D gene uncertain. Trimming pared 0 bases from V and 5 bases from J, leaving 8 bases between. The CDR3 runs 13 residues. CDR1 SGHRS and CDR2 YFSETQ come from the germline V gene. The CDR3 coding sequence is TGCGCCAGCAGCTTGGTGGTGTCGGAGACCCAGTACTTC. Protein sequence: CASSLVVSETQYF.

The chain is built from TRBV5-1 and TRBJ1-4; D is unclear. The CDR3 has 14 residues. Looked up from germline, CDR1 is SGHRS and CDR2 is YFSETQ. Deletions cut 0 bases from V and 8 bases from J, with 11 bases between. CDR3 residues: CASSLGSSDEKLFF. The CDR3 DNA reads as TGCGCCAGCAGCTTGGGGAGTTCAGACGAAAAACTGTTTTTT.

V and J are TRBV28 and TRBJ2-3; unclear D gene. The CDR3 consists of 15 residues. V lost 5 bases to trimming and J lost 4 bases, with 16 bases between them. Germline values: CDR1 MDHEN, CDR2 SYDVKM. CDR3 protein: CASSLPLSISDTQYF. The CDR3 bases are TGTGCCAGCAGTCTCCCCCTCAGCATCTCAGATACGCAGTATTTT.

Notes on this clonotype: The germline gene is not matched at one end of the junction; a read error may be the cause. This chain connects TRBV9 to TRBJ1-5; 7 nucleotides agree with TRBD1. Per germline, CDR1 SGDLS and CDR2 YYNGEE. The CDR3 has 15 amino acids. CDR3 nucleotide sequence: TGTGCCAGCAGCACCGGGACAGCGGCCAATCGGCCCCAGCATTTT. It specifies CASSTGTAANRPQHF.

This clonotype has more than one count but fewer than ten. The chain couples TRBV7-2 to TRBJ2-1; D ambiguous. Germline V gene sequence: CDR1 SGHTA, CDR2 FQGNSA. The CDR3 contains 13 residues. With 4 bases removed from V and 8 bases from J, the gap between germline ends came to 12 bases. The CDR3 DNA sequence: TGTGCCAGCAGCTCGACGCCCAGCTATGAGCAGTTCTTC. This translates into CASSSTPSYEQFF.

The chain has TRBV2 and TRBJ1-3; no definite D call. Germline loops: CDR1 SNHLY, CDR2 FYNNEI. V lost 2 bases and J 2 bases, leaving 10 bases between the germline ends. The length of the CDR3 is 15 residues. This chain's CDR3 is CASSELGIPGNTIYF. For the CDR3, the DNA is TGTGCCAGCAGTGAATTAGGAATCCCTGGAAACACCATATATTTT.